A selection of T cell receptor beta chains follows, all from one sample in a study of shared clonotypes between healthy human individuals. Using immunoSEQ multiplex PCR, the repertoire was profiled, and TCRdb retains in-frame clones only, with some absent. This table has 1.4 million to 1.5 million clones, 96% appearing once. Material for sequencing was naive CD4+ T cells sorted from blood. The receptors here all came from a man aged 25 to 45 in good health. CDR3s include the opening cysteine and the closing phenylalanine or tryptophan. Fields, in order: J gene, D gene, clone size, V gene, CDR3 protein, CDR3 DNA. The D gene is left open where the match is weak. Clone size appears in some rows only: once, few, many, or a class for an expanded clone.

J gene: TRBJ2-5
D gene: .
clone size: .
V gene: TRBV7-2
CDR3 protein: CASSLVFLGGEETQYF
CDR3 DNA: TGTGCCAGCAGCTTAGTTTTTCTAGGAGGCGAGGAGACCCAGTACTTC

J gene: TRBJ1-1
D gene: .
clone size: .
V gene: TRBV6-5
CDR3 protein: CASVGHTEAFF
CDR3 DNA: TGTGCCAGCGTTGGGCACACTGAAGCTTTCTTT

J gene: TRBJ2-7
D gene: .
clone size: .
V gene: TRBV2
CDR3 protein: CASSGESRRGYYEQYF
CDR3 DNA: TGTGCCAGCAGTGGTGAATCCCGTCGGGGGTACTACGAGCAGTACTTC

J gene: TRBJ2-3
D gene: .
clone size: .
V gene: TRBV5-1
CDR3 protein: CASSLDWTDTQYF
CDR3 DNA: TGCGCCAGCAGTTTAGACTGGACAGATACGCAGTATTTT

J gene: TRBJ2-4
D gene: .
clone size: .
V gene: TRBV13
CDR3 protein: CASSSRGTRGGDKNIQYF
CDR3 DNA: TGTGCCAGCAGCTCCCGCGGGACTCGGGGCGGGGACAAAAACATTCAGTACTTC

J gene: TRBJ2-1
D gene: .
clone size: .
V gene: TRBV7-2
CDR3 protein: CASSLPRIPYNEQFF
CDR3 DNA: TGTGCCAGCAGCCTCCCCAGGATACCTTACAATGAGCAGTTCTTC

J gene: TRBJ2-7
D gene: TRBD1
clone size: .
V gene: TRBV28
CDR3 protein: CASSLDPGQKDEQYF
CDR3 DNA: TGTGCCAGCAGTTTAGACCCGGGACAGAAGGACGAGCAGTACTTC

J gene: TRBJ2-1
D gene: TRBD1
clone size: .
V gene: TRBV7-9
CDR3 protein: CASSSRTGSDEQFF
CDR3 DNA: TGTGCCAGCAGCTCGAGGACAGGGAGCGATGAGCAGTTCTTC

J gene: TRBJ1-1
D gene: .
clone size: .
V gene: TRBV7-9
CDR3 protein: CASSSGSWGAEAFF
CDR3 DNA: TGTGCCAGCAGCTCCGGATCTTGGGGCGCTGAAGCTTTCTTT

J gene: TRBJ2-3
D gene: .
clone size: .
V gene: TRBV29-1
CDR3 protein: CSVAGRGAGTDTQYF
CDR3 DNA: TGCAGCGTTGCAGGGAGAGGGGCAGGGACAGATACGCAGTATTTT

J gene: TRBJ2-1
D gene: TRBD2
clone size: .
V gene: TRBV18
CDR3 protein: CASSPGLAEYNEQFF
CDR3 DNA: TGTGCCAGCTCACCAGGGCTAGCGGAATACAATGAGCAGTTCTTC

J gene: TRBJ2-1
D gene: .
clone size: .
V gene: TRBV10-2
CDR3 protein: CASSGQALPNNEQFF
CDR3 DNA: TGCGCCAGCAGTGGACAGGCTTTGCCGAACAATGAGCAGTTCTTC

J gene: TRBJ2-2
D gene: TRBD2
clone size: .
V gene: TRBV28
CDR3 protein: CASSQIAGRNTGELFF
CDR3 DNA: TGTGCCAGCAGTCAAATAGCGGGTAGGAACACCGGGGAGCTGTTTTTT

J gene: TRBJ2-3
D gene: .
clone size: .
V gene: TRBV5-5
CDR3 protein: CASSLGADTQYF
CDR3 DNA: TGTGCCAGCAGCTTGGGGGCAGATACGCAGTATTTT

J gene: TRBJ2-1
D gene: .
clone size: once
V gene: TRBV28
CDR3 protein: CASSSPAYNEQFF
CDR3 DNA: TGTGCCAGCAGTTCCCCAGCGTACAATGAGCAGTTCTTC

J gene: TRBJ2-7
D gene: .
clone size: .
V gene: TRBV28
CDR3 protein: CASSLWEGSRYEQYF
CDR3 DNA: TGTGCCAGCAGTTTATGGGAGGGATCAAGGTACGAGCAGTACTTC

J gene: TRBJ1-2
D gene: TRBD1
clone size: once
V gene: TRBV5-1
CDR3 protein: CASTTVLGTGIPNYGYTF
CDR3 DNA: TGCGCCAGCACCACCGTTCTCGGGACAGGAATACCTAACTATGGCTACACCTTC

J gene: TRBJ1-2
D gene: .
clone size: .
V gene: TRBV28
CDR3 protein: CASSGSDYGYTF
CDR3 DNA: TGTGCCAGCAGCGGCTCGGACTATGGCTACACCTTC

J gene: TRBJ2-2
D gene: .
clone size: once
V gene: TRBV5-1
CDR3 protein: CASSKRNTGELFF
CDR3 DNA: TGCGCCAGCAGCAAGAGAAACACCGGGGAGCTGTTTTTT

J gene: TRBJ1-5
D gene: .
clone size: .
V gene: TRBV13
CDR3 protein: CASSLSPDQPQHF
CDR3 DNA: TGTGCCAGCAGCTTAAGTCCGGATCAGCCCCAGCATTTT

J gene: TRBJ1-3
D gene: TRBD1
clone size: .
V gene: TRBV18
CDR3 protein: CASSGTDDSGNTIYF
CDR3 DNA: TGTGCCAGCTCAGGGACAGACGACTCTGGAAACACCATATATTTT

J gene: TRBJ2-1
D gene: TRBD2
clone size: .
V gene: TRBV6-5
CDR3 protein: CASSWGLAGALNEQFF
CDR3 DNA: TGTGCCAGCAGTTGGGGACTAGCGGGAGCCCTTAATGAGCAGTTCTTC

J gene: TRBJ2-1
D gene: .
clone size: once
V gene: TRBV5-1
CDR3 protein: CASSLASGSYNEQFF
CDR3 DNA: TGCGCCAGCAGCTTGGCCTCGGGATCCTACAATGAGCAGTTCTTC

J gene: TRBJ2-3
D gene: TRBD2
clone size: .
V gene: TRBV28
CDR3 protein: CASSPISGSLDTQYF
CDR3 DNA: TGTGCCAGCAGCCCAATTAGCGGGAGTTTAGATACGCAGTATTTT

J gene: TRBJ2-7
D gene: .
clone size: once
V gene: TRBV5-1
CDR3 protein: CASSLESPYEQYF
CDR3 DNA: TGCGCCAGCAGCTTGGAGTCCCCTTACGAGCAGTACTTC

J gene: TRBJ2-1
D gene: .
clone size: .
V gene: TRBV27
CDR3 protein: CASSLSVSGAYNEQFF
CDR3 DNA: TGTGCCAGCAGTTTATCGGTTAGCGGAGCTTACAATGAGCAGTTCTTC

J gene: TRBJ2-2
D gene: TRBD2
clone size: .
V gene: TRBV10-1
CDR3 protein: CASSSKAGTSGGTGELFF
CDR3 DNA: TGCGCCAGCAGTAGCAAAGCCGGGACTAGCGGGGGGACCGGGGAGCTGTTTTTT

J gene: TRBJ2-7
D gene: .
clone size: .
V gene: TRBV5-3
CDR3 protein: CARSLVGESYEQYF
CDR3 DNA: TGTGCCAGAAGCTTGGTGGGAGAATCCTACGAGCAGTACTTC

J gene: TRBJ2-1
D gene: .
clone size: .
V gene: TRBV27
CDR3 protein: CASSTLGGSKVYNEQFF
CDR3 DNA: TGTGCCAGCAGCACCTTGGGGGGATCCAAGGTCTACAATGAGCAGTTCTTC

J gene: TRBJ1-3
D gene: .
clone size: few
V gene: TRBV4-1
CDR3 protein: CASSQDTGRNTIYF
CDR3 DNA: TGCGCCAGCAGCCAAGATACAGGGCGAAACACCATATATTTT

J gene: TRBJ2-2
D gene: .
clone size: .
V gene: TRBV9
CDR3 protein: CASSVAGGVGGELFF
CDR3 DNA: TGTGCCAGCAGCGTAGCTGGAGGGGTGGGCGGGGAGCTGTTTTTT

J gene: TRBJ2-2
D gene: .
clone size: .
V gene: TRBV11-3
CDR3 protein: CASSLSTSRLDPGELFF
CDR3 DNA: TGTGCCAGCAGCTTAAGTACGTCCCGACTAGACCCCGGGGAGCTGTTTTTT